There are a few counts of the clone carrying this T cell receptor (beta chain). These data originate in a study of blood T cell repertoires in COVID-19. At the level of the study: Italy, Spain and the United States were the sources of the convalescent and acute COVID-19 samples. The cDNA or gDNA used as material had been derived from T cells, B-cell-depleted T cells, or PBMCs.

CDR3 length: 16 amino acids. Trimming removed 3 bases from V and 1 base from J; junction bases left unmatched: 4. Germline CDR1 is MNHEY and CDR2 is SMNVEV (reference sequence). Authors' analysis steps: Amplifying reference gene primers gave estimates of nucleated cell counts. Some clones are missing from TCRdb's copy, which holds only in-frame ones; the method was immunoSEQ multiplex PCR. For V, J and clone size, that table is used; D and trimming come from the DNA. The sample contains approximately 300,000 clones, around 92% of which appear only once. This TCR was recovered from a young man who had recovered from COVID-19. This chain uses TRBV27 with TRBJ2-2; 8 nucleotides align to TRBD2. Input material: peripheral blood. In nucleotides, the CDR3 is TGTGCCAGCAGTTTTCCCCTAGCGGGGAACACCGGGGAGCTGTTTTTT. Its protein is CASSFPLAGNTGELFF.